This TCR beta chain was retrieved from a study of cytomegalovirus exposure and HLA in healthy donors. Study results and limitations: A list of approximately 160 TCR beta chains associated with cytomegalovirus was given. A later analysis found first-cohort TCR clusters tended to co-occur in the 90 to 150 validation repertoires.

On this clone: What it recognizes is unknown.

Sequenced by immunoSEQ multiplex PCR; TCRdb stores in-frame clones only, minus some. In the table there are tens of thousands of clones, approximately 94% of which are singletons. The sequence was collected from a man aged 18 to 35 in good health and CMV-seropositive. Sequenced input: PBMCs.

The CDR3 spells CASSLAGGEAQPQHF. DNA of the CDR3: TGTGCCAGCAGCTTAGCGGGGGGTGAAGCTCAGCCCCAGCATTTT. The V gene is TRBV7-8, the J gene TRBJ1-5; D might be TRBD1 (5 bases). Germline CDR1 and CDR2: SGHVS and FQNEAQ. CDR3 size: 15 residues. The V end was cut by 0 bases, the J end by 6 bases, with 12 bases between.